Listed below are T cell receptor beta chains from one sample, sequenced in a study of tumor-infiltrating lymphocytes in localized non-small cell lung cancer. The assay was immunoSEQ multiplex PCR, and TCRdb's table has in-frame clones only and misses some. The sample comprises fewer than 8,000 clones, 74% of which are singletons, and about 8.3% rests with the top ten. The source material was uninvolved lung tissue not adjacent to the tumor. The receptors derive from a human donor with non-small cell lung cancer. CDR3s include the opening cysteine and the closing phenylalanine or tryptophan. The order of the fields is V gene, clone size, D gene, J gene, CDR3 DNA, CDR3 protein. D genes are given only for firm matches. Expanded clones are given a class, and other clones once, few, many or no size at all.

TRBV10-3	.	TRBD1	TRBJ1-2	TGTGCCATCAGATCGGACAGGGATGGCTACACCTTC	CAIRSDRDGYTF
TRBV7-9	.	.	TRBJ2-7	TGTGCCAGCAGCCCCATGGTATGGGCAGGGGACTACGAGCAGTACTTC	CASSPMVWAGDYEQYF
TRBV4-3	.	.	TRBJ2-5	TGCGCCAGCAGCCAAGATTTTAGGCGGTCCCAAGAGACCCAGTACTTC	CASSQDFRRSQETQYF
TRBV7-2	once	.	TRBJ2-7	TGTGCCAGCAGCTTAGAGACTAGAGAGCAGTACTTC	CASSLETREQYF
TRBV4-2	.	TRBD2	TRBJ2-1	TGTGCCAGCAGCCAACGTCCCGGGACGGGGGGGGAGCAGTTCTTC	CASSQRPGTGGEQFF
TRBV9	.	.	TRBJ2-1	TGTGCCAGCAGCTCAGACCAGACCAATGAGCAGTTCTTC	CASSSDQTNEQFF
TRBV27	few	.	TRBJ2-7	TGTGCCAGCAGTTTGGACAGCTACTCCTACGAGCAGTACTTC	CASSLDSYSYEQYF
TRBV27	.	.	TRBJ1-5	TGTGCCAGCAGTTTAGACCGGGGTTTCGGGCAGCCCCAGCATTTT	CASSLDRGFGQPQHF
TRBV6-5	.	TRBD2	TRBJ2-7	TGTGCCAGCAGTTACGAAGCGGGAGGCCGCTACGAGCAGTACTTC	CASSYEAGGRYEQYF
TRBV9	.	.	TRBJ1-2	TGTGCCAGCAGCGGATTAACGATCGACGACTATGGCTACACCTTC	CASSGLTIDDYGYTF
TRBV9	.	TRBD1	TRBJ1-2	TGTGCCAGCAGCCCTAGCGGAGACAGGGATCTCTATGGCTACACCTTC	CASSPSGDRDLYGYTF
TRBV7-2	.	TRBD1	TRBJ1-1	TGTGCCAGCAGCCCCTCAGGGACAGATAACACTGAAGCTTTCTTT	CASSPSGTDNTEAFF
TRBV7-9	few	.	TRBJ2-2	TGTGCCAGCAGCTTATTTGGACGAGGGGACGCGAACACCGGGGAGCTGTTTTTT	CASSLFGRGDANTGELFF
TRBV4-1	.	.	TRBJ1-5	TGCGCCAGCAGCCAACAGGACGGTAGCAATCAGCCCCAGCATTTT	CASSQQDGSNQPQHF
TRBV7-6	.	TRBD2	TRBJ2-1	TGTGCCAGCAGCCCATCGGGAGGGCTGTACAATGAGCAGTTCTTC	CASSPSGGLYNEQFF
TRBV4-3	.	TRBD1	TRBJ2-1	TGCGCCAGCAGCCAGCAACAGGGGGACTACAATGAGCAGTTCTTC	CASSQQQGDYNEQFF
TRBV19	.	.	TRBJ1-3	TGTGCCAGTAGCACGGGAACGGGGAACACCATATATTTT	CASSTGTGNTIYF
TRBV19	.	.	TRBJ1-5	TGTGCCAGTAGTATTCTTGGGGGCAGGCGCAATCAGCCCCAGCATTTT	CASSILGGRRNQPQHF
TRBV5-6	.	.	TRBJ2-7	TGTGCCAGCAGCTTGTACGGCAGAACCTACGAGCAGTACTTC	CASSLYGRTYEQYF
TRBV6-5	.	TRBD1	TRBJ1-1	TGTGCCAGCAGCCGATTGGACAGGGACGGTACTGAAGCTTTCTTT	CASSRLDRDGTEAFF
TRBV9	.	TRBD2	TRBJ2-3	TGTGCCAGCAGCGCCCAGGCTAGCGGAGGGATCACAGATACGCAGTATTTT	CASSAQASGGITDTQYF
TRBV5-1	.	.	TRBJ2-2	TGCGCCAGCAGCCCCGGGCAACTAGGGACCGGGGAGCTGTTTTTT	CASSPGQLGTGELFF